The 9 T cell receptor beta chains below were found in one sample sequenced in a study of cytomegalovirus exposure and HLA in healthy donors. Libraries were prepared by immunoSEQ multiplex PCR; TCRdb keeps only in-frame clonotypes and omits some of them. The repertoire holds about 150,000 clones, with 75% to 90% as singletons. The sample comprised PBMCs. These receptors came from a woman aged 30 to 39 in good health and CMV-seropositive.

This chain links TRBV7-9 with TRBJ2-5; 8 bases are shared with TRBD2. V was pared by 4 bases and J by 5 bases, with 12 bases of the junction left unmatched. The CDR3 contains 16 residues. Germline loops: CDR1 SEHNR, CDR2 FQNEAQ (reference sequence). The CDR3 reads CASSSTSGKTYETQYF. CDR3 DNA: TGTGCCAGCAGCTCCACTAGCGGCAAGACGTATGAGACCCAGTACTTC.

The chain combines TRBV6-5 with TRBJ1-1, with a tentative D call TRBD1 (5 bases). V gave up 7 bases and J gave up 4 bases, with 13 bases separating them. The CDR3 loop spans 13 amino acids. Germline V gives CDR1 MNHEY, CDR2 SVGAGI. The chain's CDR3 is CASTRRRGTEAFF. The CDR3 nucleotides are TGTGCCAGCACCCGGAGGAGGGGCACTGAAGCTTTCTTT.

This sequence joins TRBV19 and TRBJ1-1, with D unclear. Trimming took 7 bases from V and 2 from J, leaving 8 bases between them. Germline lookup yields CDR1 LNHDA and CDR2 SQIVND (reference sequence). The CDR3 spans 12 residues. This chain's CDR3 is CASKDFNTEAFF. The CDR3 coding sequence is TGTGCCAGTAAAGACTTCAACACTGAAGCTTTCTTT.

The chain has TRBV7-7 and TRBJ2-2; D unresolved. The CDR3 covers 14 residues. The V gene lost 4 bases and the J gene lost 6 bases, with 12 bases spanning the gap. Germline V gene data show CDR1 as SSHAT and CDR2 as FNYEAQ (reference sequence). In nucleotides, the CDR3 is TGTGCCAGCAGCTCCGACGGAGTCCCCGGGGAGCTGTTTTTT. Amino acids: CASSSDGVPGELFF.

This clone was picked up one time. The chain combines TRBV10-3 with TRBJ2-3; D not resolved. Germline V gives CDR1 ENHRY, CDR2 SYGVKD. V lost 8 bases to trimming and J lost 3 bases, with 9 bases between them. CDR3 length: 12 residues. CDR3 region: CAIASATDTQYF. CDR3 nucleotides: TGTGCCATCGCCTCAGCGACAGATACGCAGTATTTT.

The chain uses TRBV5-1 and TRBJ1-1; no clear D. Trimming removed 0 bases from V and 2 bases from J, with 5 bases in between. Germline CDR1 and CDR2: SGHRS and YFSETQ. CDR3 length equals 13 residues. CDR3 loop: CASSLVLNTEAFF. CDR3 bases: TGCGCCAGCAGCTTGGTTCTTAACACTGAAGCTTTCTTT.

The chain combines TRBV5-1 with TRBJ2-1; a possible D gene is TRBD1 (6 bases). CDR1 is SGHRS and CDR2 is YFSETQ in the germline V gene. V shed 4 bases and J shed 6 bases, with 11 bases lying between them. CDR3 length: 13 residues. The CDR3 protein is CASSPDRLNEQFF. The CDR3 coding sequence is TGCGCCAGCAGCCCGGACAGACTCAATGAGCAGTTCTTC. The whole variable domain, filled in from reference TRBV5-1 and TRBJ2-1, reads KAGVTQTPRYLIKTRGQQVTLSCSPISGHRSVSWYQQTPGQGLQFLFEYFSETQRNKGNFPGRFSGRQFSNSRSEMNVSTLELGDSALYLCASSPDRLNEQFFGPGTRLTVL.

The chain is built from TRBV5-1 and TRBJ2-2; 10 nucleotides agree with TRBD2. This CDR3 has 15 residues. Trimming cost V 4 bases and J 5 bases; bases outside gene matches: 5. Germline V gene lookup returns CDR1 SGHRS and CDR2 YFSETQ. CDR3 DNA: TGCGCCAGCAGCCCTGGGACTAGCGTGACCGGGGAGCTGTTTTTT. This sequence encodes CASSPGTSVTGELFF.

The chain recombines TRBV7-6 with TRBJ2-7, with D possibly being TRBD1 (6 bases). From germline, CDR1 is SGHVS and CDR2 FNYEAQ. The CDR3 sequence is 13 residues long. Trimming shortened V by 6 bases and J by 4 bases, and 13 bases separated the two germline ends. CDR3 in DNA: TGTGCCAGCAGTACAGGGACCTTATACGAGCAGTACTTC. Translated: CASSTGTLYEQYF.